The 20 T cell receptor beta chains listed next were all sequenced from one sample in a study of CD8 T cells in Susac syndrome. RNA totalling roughly 0.5 to 1 ug underwent reverse transcription with random hexamers. TCRdb itself ran the immunoSEQ multiplex PCR reads through MiXCR, one entry per CDR3 protein. The sample gives about 130,000 distinct CDR3 sequences, approximately 93% of which show up once; roughly 0.3% is in the top ten. Material for sequencing was CD8+ T cells from PBMCs. The receptors here all came from a human donor with multiple sclerosis.

The rearrangement joins TRBV24-1 to TRBJ2-2, with D hard to call. The CDR3 consists of 14 residues. The V gene lost 2 bases and the J gene lost 6 bases, with 9 bases spanning the gap. The germline V gene encodes CDR1 KGHDR and CDR2 SFDVKD. This chain's CDR3 is CATSDSPGAGELFF. The DNA of the CDR3 is TGTGCCACCAGTGATTCCCCGGGCGCCGGGGAGCTGTTTTTT.

This clonotype was seen a few times. The V and J genes are TRBV7-9 and TRBJ1-1, with a tentative D call TRBD1 (5 bases). Trimming removed 8 bases at V and 0 bases at J, with 10 bases between. The CDR3 consists of 13 residues. Looked up from germline, CDR1 is SEHNR and CDR2 is FQNEAQ (reference sequence). The CDR3 protein is CASRQGVNTEAFF. CDR3 DNA sequence: TGTGCCAGCCGCCAAGGGGTGAACACTGAAGCTTTCTTT.

V and J are TRBV4-1 and TRBJ2-3; D uncertain. This CDR3 is built from 13 residues. Between the trimmed V and J ends, which lost 2 bases and 7 bases, there was a span of 10 bases. Germline-derived CDR1 and CDR2 are MGHRA and YSYEKL. Here the CDR3 reads CASSQPPEHTQYF. In DNA form, the CDR3 reads TGCGCCAGCAGCCAACCCCCGGAGCATACGCAGTATTTT.

The chain employs TRBV5-1 and TRBJ1-1, with a tentative D call TRBD1 (5 bases). The germline V and J ends were trimmed by 3 bases and 3 bases, with 9 bases remaining between them. The CDR3 sequence is 13 residues long. Per the germline V gene, CDR1 is SGHRS and CDR2 is YFSETQ. CDR3 DNA sequence: TGCGCCAGCAGCTCTAGACAGTACACTGAAGCTTTCTTT. This gives the protein CASSSRQYTEAFF.

J is TRBJ2-1 and V is TRBV30, with 9 positions matching TRBD1. CDR3 length: 15 amino acids. The germline CDR1 and CDR2 sequences are GTSNPN and SVGIG (reference sequence). Germline trimming cut 4 bases from V and 6 bases from J; bases unmatched to any gene: 10. CDR3: CAWNPRDRVINEQFF. The CDR3 region has the DNA TGTGCCTGGAACCCCCGGGACAGGGTAATCAATGAGCAGTTCTTC.

The J gene is TRBJ2-7, the V gene TRBV4-2; 8 nucleotides align to TRBD1. The V gene's germline CDR1 is LGHNA and CDR2 YNFKEQ. CDR3 size: 17 residues. V shed 0 bases, J shed 4 bases, and the junction held 11 bases outside the gene matches. This CDR3 is CASSQDVAGQGRYEQYF. DNA for the CDR3: TGTGCCAGCAGCCAAGATGTGGCCGGACAGGGACGTTACGAGCAGTACTTC.

The chain employs TRBV6-2 or TRBV6-3 and TRBJ1-1; 8 nucleotides agree with TRBD1. This CDR3 has 17 amino acids. The trim removed 0 bases at V and 3 bases at J, leaving 9 bases unmatched. The germline V gene has CDR1 MNHEY and CDR2 SVGEGT. CDR3 nucleotide sequence: TGTGCCAGCAGTTACTCGGGTGACAGGGGATGGTACACTGAAGCTTTCTTT. This translates into CASSYSGDRGWYTEAFF.

V gene TRBV11-2 combines with J gene TRBJ1-1; D is undetermined. There are 11 residues in the CDR3. Germline lookup yields CDR1 SGHAT and CDR2 FQNNGV. V gave up 3 bases and J gave up 4 bases, with 3 bases separating them. The CDR3 protein is CASSFITEAFF. The CDR3, as DNA: TGTGCCAGCAGCTTTATCACTGAAGCTTTCTTT. Full variable domain (rest looked up from reference TRBV11-2 and TRBJ1-1): EAGVAQSPRYKIIEKRQSVAFWCNPISGHATLYWYQQILGQGPKLLIQFQNNGVVDDSQLPKDRFSAERLKGVDSTLKIQPAKLEDSAVYLCASSFITEAFFGQGTRLTVV.

The chain uses TRBV4-1 and TRBJ2-5; 8 nucleotides line up with TRBD2. Germline assignment: CDR1 MGHRA and CDR2 YSYEKL. Germline trimming cut 5 bases from V and 5 bases from J; bases unmatched to any gene: 4. The CDR3 consists of 13 residues. CDR3 DNA sequence: TGCGCCAGCAGCAGGACTAGCTTGGAGACCCAGTACTTC. This codes for CASSRTSLETQYF.

This CDR3 reads CASQETPEFTDTQYF. The CDR3 region has the DNA TGTGCCTCCCAGGAAACCCCCGAATTCACAGATACGCAGTATTTT. The V call is TRBV7-3, the J call TRBJ2-3; D is ambiguous. V was pared by 11 bases and J by 2 bases, with 20 bases between. The CDR3 is made up of 15 amino acids. Germline V gene data show CDR1 as SGHTA and CDR2 as FQGTGA. Supplemented by reference TRBV7-3 and TRBJ2-3, the full variable domain reads GAGVSQTPSNKVTEKGKYVELRCDPISGHTALYWYRQSLGQGPEFLIYFQGTGAADDSGLPNDRFFAVRPEGSVSTLKIQRTERGDSAVYLCASQETPEFTDTQYFGPGTRLTVL.

This chain connects TRBV12-5 to TRBJ2-6; no definite D call. This CDR3 comprises 14 residues. Trimming left V 5 bases short and J 4 bases short, with 9 bases between. Germline V gene sequence: CDR1 LGHNT, CDR2 FRNRAP. The CDR3 is CASGPPVGANVLTF. CDR3 in DNA: TGTGCTAGTGGTCCCCCGGTCGGGGCCAACGTCCTGACTTTC.

The rearrangement uses TRBV29-1 and TRBJ1-2; D perhaps matches TRBD1 (6 bases). Germline V CDR1 and CDR2: SQVTM, ANQGSEA. V lost 1 base and J 4 bases, leaving 19 bases between the germline ends. The CDR3 runs 16 residues. The CDR3 DNA follows: TGCAGCGTTGAAGGGGTCAGGGGAGAACTAAGCTATGGCTACACCTTC. Translated, it gives CSVEGVRGELSYGYTF.

CDR3 nucleotides: TGTGCCAGCAGTTACTCTGGAGGGGCCGATACGCAGTATTTT. Protein sequence: CASSYSGGADTQYF. The rearrangement uses TRBV6-5 and TRBJ2-3, with D perhaps TRBD2 (6 bases). Germline V gene data show CDR1 as MNHEY and CDR2 as SVGAGI. V was cut by 0 bases and J by 6 bases, with 10 bases left in between. The CDR3 runs to 14 residues.

This chain connects TRBV12-3 or TRBV12-4 to TRBJ2-1; 11 positions match TRBD2. The CDR3 is 18 residues long. Unmatched junction bases numbered 7, after V lost 3 bases and J lost 0 bases. In DNA form, the CDR3 reads TGTGCCAGCAGTTTTTCTAGCGGGGGGCCGAGCTCCTACAATGAGCAGTTCTTC. Protein: CASSFSSGGPSSYNEQFF.

The chain employs TRBV7-9 and TRBJ2-7; D may match TRBD1 or TRBD2 (5 bases each). The germline CDR1 and CDR2 sequences are SEHNR and FQNEAQ (reference sequence). The CDR3 is 13 residues long. The germline V and J ends were trimmed by 5 bases and 3 bases, with 11 bases remaining between them. In DNA, the CDR3 is TGTGCCAGCAGCCCGGGACCTATCTACGAGCAGTACTTC. It translates to CASSPGPIYEQYF. The whole variable domain, filled in from reference TRBV7-9 and TRBJ2-7, reads DTGVSQNPRHKITKRGQNVTFRCDPISEHNRLYWYRQTLGQGPEFLTYFQNEAQLEKSRLLSDRFSAERPKGSFSTLEIQRTEQGDSAMYLCASSPGPIYEQYFGPGTRLTVT.

This rearrangement joins TRBV4-2 to TRBJ2-3; the match to TRBD2 covers 9 bases. Germline V CDR1 and CDR2: LGHNA, YNFKEQ. The CDR3 totals 16 residues. Trimming removed 4 bases from V and 0 bases from J; junction bases left unmatched: 5. Here the CDR3 reads CASSLRTSVSTDTQYF. The CDR3 DNA reads as TGTGCCAGCAGCCTTCGGACTAGCGTTAGCACAGATACGCAGTATTTT.

The rearrangement links TRBV7-9 to TRBJ2-1, with 13 bases that match TRBD2. The trim removed 0 bases at V and 6 bases at J, leaving 2 bases unmatched. The CDR3 has 16 residues. The germline V gene has CDR1 SEHNR and CDR2 FQNEAQ (reference sequence). The CDR3 sequence: CASSLAGLAGPNEQFF. CDR3 DNA sequence: TGTGCCAGCAGCTTAGCGGGACTAGCGGGGCCCAATGAGCAGTTCTTC.

The V and J genes are TRBV7-9 and TRBJ1-5, with D tentatively TRBD1 (5 bases). CDR1 SEHNR and CDR2 FQNEAQ come from the germline V gene (reference sequence). The CDR3 contains 14 residues. V was clipped by 4 bases and J by 6 bases, with 13 bases between them. In DNA, the CDR3 is TGTGCCAGCAGCTATTGGGACTCGGGTCAGCCCCAGCATTTT. Residues: CASSYWDSGQPQHF.

The chain recombines TRBV7-9 with TRBJ1-2, with D perhaps matching TRBD1 (5 bases). The CDR3 is 12 amino acids. The germline V gene encodes CDR1 SEHNR and CDR2 FQNEAQ (reference sequence). V was pared by 2 bases and J by 8 bases, with 9 bases between. CDR3 coding DNA: TGTGCCAGCAGCTTATTCAGGGTCGGCTACACCTTC. Protein sequence: CASSLFRVGYTF.

The chain has TRBV29-1 and TRBJ1-5, with D unclear. The CDR3 is 11 amino acids. Germline loops: CDR1 SQVTM, CDR2 ANQGSEA. The V end lost 4 bases, the J end lost 6 bases, and 7 bases lay between the germline ends. The CDR3 coding sequence is TGCAGCGTTGCAAGGTGTCAGCCCCAGCATTTT. This translates into CSVARCQPQHF.